This paragraph covers one T cell receptor (beta chain) sequence. Germline V CDR1 and CDR2: MDHEN, SYDVKM. V dropped 3 bases and J dropped 0; count of bases not matched to a gene: 3. This CDR3 comprises 15 residues. Time point here: peripheral blood 6 weeks after treatment start. Data came from immunoSEQ multiplex PCR; TCRdb stores just in-frame clones and leaves some out. The sample records fewer than 90,000 clones, under 95% being singletons. The sample originates from a study of PD-L1 blockade in urothelial cancer. The chain has TRBV28 and TRBJ1-2; 8 bases agree with TRBD1. The origin of this receptor is a woman older than 75 with urothelial cancer. The sample consisted of PBMCs, taken around atezolizumab (anti-PD-L1) treatment. The CDR3 coding sequence is TGTGCCAGCAGTTTGACAGGGGACCCTAACTATGGCTACACCTTC. This gives the protein CASSLTGDPNYGYTF.